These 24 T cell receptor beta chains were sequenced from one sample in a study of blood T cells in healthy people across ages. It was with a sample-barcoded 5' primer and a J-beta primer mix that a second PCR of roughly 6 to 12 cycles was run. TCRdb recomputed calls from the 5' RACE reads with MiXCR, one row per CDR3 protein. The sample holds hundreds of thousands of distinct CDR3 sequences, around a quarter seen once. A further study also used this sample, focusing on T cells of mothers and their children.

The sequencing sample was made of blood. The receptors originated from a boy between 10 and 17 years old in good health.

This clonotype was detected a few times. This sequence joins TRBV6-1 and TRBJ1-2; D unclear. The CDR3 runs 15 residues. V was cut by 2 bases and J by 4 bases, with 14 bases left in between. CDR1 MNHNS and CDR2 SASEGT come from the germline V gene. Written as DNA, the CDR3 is TGTGCCAGCAGTGAAAGTCAGGCCCTTGCCTATGGCTACACCTTC. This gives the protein CASSESQALAYGYTF.

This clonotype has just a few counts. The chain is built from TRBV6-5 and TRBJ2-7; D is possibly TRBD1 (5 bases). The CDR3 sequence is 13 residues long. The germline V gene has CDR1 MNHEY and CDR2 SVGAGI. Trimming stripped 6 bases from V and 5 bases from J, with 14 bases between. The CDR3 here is CASRRDRPHEQYF. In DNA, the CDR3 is TGTGCCAGCAGAAGAGACAGACCCCACGAGCAGTACTTC.

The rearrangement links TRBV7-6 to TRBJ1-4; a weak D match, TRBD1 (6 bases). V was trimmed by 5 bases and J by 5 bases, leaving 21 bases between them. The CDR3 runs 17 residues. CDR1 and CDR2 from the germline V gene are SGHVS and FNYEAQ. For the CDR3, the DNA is TGTGCCAGCAGCGAGACCCAAGGGGGGACCTTAAATGAAAAACTGTTTTTT. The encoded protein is CASSETQGGTLNEKLFF.

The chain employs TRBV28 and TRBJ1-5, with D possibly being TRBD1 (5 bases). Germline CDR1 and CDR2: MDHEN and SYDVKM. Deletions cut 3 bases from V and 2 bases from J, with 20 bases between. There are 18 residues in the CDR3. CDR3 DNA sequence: TGTGCCAGCAGTTTTAAGGGGACGGGGATTAGGGGCAATCAGCCCCAGCATTTT. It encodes CASSFKGTGIRGNQPQHF.

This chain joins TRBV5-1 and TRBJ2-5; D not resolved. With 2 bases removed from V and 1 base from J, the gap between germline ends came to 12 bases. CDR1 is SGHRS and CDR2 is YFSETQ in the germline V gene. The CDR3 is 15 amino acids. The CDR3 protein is CASSFGGHSQETQYF. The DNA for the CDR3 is TGCGCCAGCAGCTTCGGTGGGCATTCCCAAGAGACCCAGTACTTC.

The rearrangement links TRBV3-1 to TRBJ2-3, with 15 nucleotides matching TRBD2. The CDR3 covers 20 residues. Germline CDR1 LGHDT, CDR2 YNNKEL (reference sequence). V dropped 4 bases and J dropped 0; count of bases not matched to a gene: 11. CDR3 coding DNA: TGTGCCAGCAGCCTCGTGGGACTAGCGGGGGGATTATCTAGCACAGATACGCAGTATTTT. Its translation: CASSLVGLAGGLSSTDTQYF.

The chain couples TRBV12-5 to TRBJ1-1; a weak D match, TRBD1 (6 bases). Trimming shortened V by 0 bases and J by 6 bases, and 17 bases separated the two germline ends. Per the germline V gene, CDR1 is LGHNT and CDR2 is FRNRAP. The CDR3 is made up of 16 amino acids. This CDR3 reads CASGLVISGVPPEAFF. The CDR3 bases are TGTGCTAGTGGTTTGGTCATTTCAGGGGTCCCCCCTGAAGCTTTCTTT.

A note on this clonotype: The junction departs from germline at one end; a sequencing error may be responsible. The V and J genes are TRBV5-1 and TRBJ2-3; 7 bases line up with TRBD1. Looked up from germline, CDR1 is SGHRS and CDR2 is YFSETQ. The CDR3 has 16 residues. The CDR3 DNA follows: TGCACCAGCAGCTTACGGGACAGAAGTGCGGCAGATACGCAGTATTTT. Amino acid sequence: CTSSLRDRSAADTQYF. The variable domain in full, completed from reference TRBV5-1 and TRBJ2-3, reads KAGVTQTPRYLIKTRGQQVTLSCSPISGHRSVSWYQQTPGQGLQFLFEYFSETQRNKGNFPGRFSGRQFSNSRSEMNVSTLELGDSALYLCTSSLRDRSAADTQYFGPGTRLTVL.

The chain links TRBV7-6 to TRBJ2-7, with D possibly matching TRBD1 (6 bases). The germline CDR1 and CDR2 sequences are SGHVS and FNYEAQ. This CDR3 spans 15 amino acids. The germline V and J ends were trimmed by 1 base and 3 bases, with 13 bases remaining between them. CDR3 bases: TGTGCCAGCAGCTTAGGACAGGCCACCTTCTACGAGCAGTACTTC. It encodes CASSLGQATFYEQYF.

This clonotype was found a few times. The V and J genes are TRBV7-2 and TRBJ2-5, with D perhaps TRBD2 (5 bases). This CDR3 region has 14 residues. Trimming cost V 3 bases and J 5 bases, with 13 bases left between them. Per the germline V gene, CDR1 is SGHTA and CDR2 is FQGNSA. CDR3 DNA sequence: TGTGCCAGCAGCTTTGCGGAGGCCTGGGAGACCCAGTACTTC. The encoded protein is CASSFAEAWETQYF. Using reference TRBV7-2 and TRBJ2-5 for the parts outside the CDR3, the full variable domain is GAGVSQSPSNKVTEKGKDVELRCDPISGHTALYWYRQSLGQGLEFLIYFQGNSAPDKSGLPSDRFSAERTGGSVSTLTIQRTQQEDSAVYLCASSFAEAWETQYFGPGTRLLVL.

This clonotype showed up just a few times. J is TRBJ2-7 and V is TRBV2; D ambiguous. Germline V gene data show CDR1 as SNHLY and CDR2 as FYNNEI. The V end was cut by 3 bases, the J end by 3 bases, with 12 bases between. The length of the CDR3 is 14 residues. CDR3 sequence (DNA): TGTGCCAGCAGTGAGCCCGTTGTGAGCTACGAGCAGTACTTC. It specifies CASSEPVVSYEQYF. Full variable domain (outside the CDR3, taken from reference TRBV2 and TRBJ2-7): EPEVTQTPSHQVTQMGQEVILRCVPISNHLYFYWYRQILGQKVEFLVSFYNNEISEKSEIFDDQFSVERPDGSNFTLKIRSTKLEDSAMYFCASSEPVVSYEQYFGPGTRLTVT.

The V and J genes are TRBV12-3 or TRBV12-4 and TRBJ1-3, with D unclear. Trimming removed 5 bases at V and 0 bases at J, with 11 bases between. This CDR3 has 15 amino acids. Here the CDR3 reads CASSPGVYSGNTIYF. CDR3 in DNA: TGTGCCAGCAGTCCGGGCGTGTACTCTGGAAACACCATATATTTT.

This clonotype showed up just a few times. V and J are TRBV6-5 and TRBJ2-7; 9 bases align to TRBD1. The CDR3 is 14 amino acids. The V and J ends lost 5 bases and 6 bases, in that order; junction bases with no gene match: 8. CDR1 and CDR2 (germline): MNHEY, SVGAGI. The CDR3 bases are TGTGCCAGCAGTCGTTTTAGGACAGGGGCCGAGCAGTACTTC. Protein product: CASSRFRTGAEQYF.

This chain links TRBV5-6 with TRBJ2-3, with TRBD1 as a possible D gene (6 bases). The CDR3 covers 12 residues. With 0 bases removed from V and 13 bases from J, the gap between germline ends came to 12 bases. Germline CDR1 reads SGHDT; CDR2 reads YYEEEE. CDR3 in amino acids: CASSLVGQREYF. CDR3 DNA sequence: TGTGCCAGCAGCTTGGTGGGACAACGAGAGTATTTT.

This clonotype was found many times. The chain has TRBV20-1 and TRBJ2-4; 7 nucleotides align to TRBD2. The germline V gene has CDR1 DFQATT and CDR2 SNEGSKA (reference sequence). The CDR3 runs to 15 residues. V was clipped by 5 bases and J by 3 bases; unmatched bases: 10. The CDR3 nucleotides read TGCAGTGCTCCCCGGGGGGAGGTTGGCAAAAACATTCAGTACTTC. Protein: CSAPRGEVGKNIQYF.

CDR3 loop: CASRPSRLGSNEQFF. The DNA for the CDR3 is TGTGCCAGCAGGCCCTCCAGACTTGGCTCCAATGAGCAGTTCTTC. The chain is built from TRBV7-3 and TRBJ2-1; D is unresolved. Trimming removed 6 bases at V and 6 bases at J, with 18 bases between. CDR1 and CDR2 from the germline V gene are SGHTA and FQGTGA. The CDR3 covers 15 residues.

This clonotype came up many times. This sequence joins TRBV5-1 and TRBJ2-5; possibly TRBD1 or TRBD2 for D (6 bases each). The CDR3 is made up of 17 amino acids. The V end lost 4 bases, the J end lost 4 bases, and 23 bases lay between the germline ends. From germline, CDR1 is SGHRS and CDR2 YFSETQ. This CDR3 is CASSGLLGGPRGETQYF. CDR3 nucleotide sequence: TGCGCCAGCAGCGGACTCCTGGGGGGCCCGAGGGGAGAGACCCAGTACTTC.

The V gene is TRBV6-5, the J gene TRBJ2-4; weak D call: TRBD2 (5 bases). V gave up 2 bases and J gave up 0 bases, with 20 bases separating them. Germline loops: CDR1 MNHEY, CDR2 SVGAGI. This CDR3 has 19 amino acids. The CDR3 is CASSYGRGEARLAKNIQYF. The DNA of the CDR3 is TGTGCCAGCAGTTACGGTCGGGGTGAGGCTCGGTTAGCCAAAAACATTCAGTACTTC.

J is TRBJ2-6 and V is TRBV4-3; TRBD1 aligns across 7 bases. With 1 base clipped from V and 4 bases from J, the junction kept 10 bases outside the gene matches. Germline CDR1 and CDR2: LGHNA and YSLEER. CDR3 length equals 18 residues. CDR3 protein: CASSQVPTTGAGANVLTF. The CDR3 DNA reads TGCGCCAGCAGCCAAGTACCCACTACAGGGGCAGGGGCCAACGTCCTGACTTTC.

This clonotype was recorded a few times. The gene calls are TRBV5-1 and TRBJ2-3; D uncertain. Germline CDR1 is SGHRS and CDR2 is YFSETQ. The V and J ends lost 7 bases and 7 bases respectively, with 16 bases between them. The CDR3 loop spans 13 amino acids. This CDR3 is CASCQASVNTQYF. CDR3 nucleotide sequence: TGCGCCAGCTGCCAGGCCAGCGTTAATACGCAGTATTTT.

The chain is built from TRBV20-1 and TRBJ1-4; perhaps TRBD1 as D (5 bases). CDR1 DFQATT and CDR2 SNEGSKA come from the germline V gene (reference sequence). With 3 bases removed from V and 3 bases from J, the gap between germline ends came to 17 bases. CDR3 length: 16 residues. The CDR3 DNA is TGCAGTGCTAGGGGGAGAGGGGCGCAGGCTAATGAAAAACTGTTTTTT. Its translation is CSARGRGAQANEKLFF.

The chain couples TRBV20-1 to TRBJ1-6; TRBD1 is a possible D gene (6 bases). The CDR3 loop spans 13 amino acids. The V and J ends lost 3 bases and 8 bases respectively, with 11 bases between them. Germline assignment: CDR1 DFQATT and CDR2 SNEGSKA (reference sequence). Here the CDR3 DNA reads TGCAGTGCTAGGGGTAACAGGGATTCACCCCTCCACTTT. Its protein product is CSARGNRDSPLHF.

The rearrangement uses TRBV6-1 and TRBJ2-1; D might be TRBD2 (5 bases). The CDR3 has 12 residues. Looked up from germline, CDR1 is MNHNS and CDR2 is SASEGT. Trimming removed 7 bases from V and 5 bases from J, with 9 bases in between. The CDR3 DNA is TGTGCCAGCAAGCAGAGGGACAATGAGCAGTTCTTC. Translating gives CASKQRDNEQFF.

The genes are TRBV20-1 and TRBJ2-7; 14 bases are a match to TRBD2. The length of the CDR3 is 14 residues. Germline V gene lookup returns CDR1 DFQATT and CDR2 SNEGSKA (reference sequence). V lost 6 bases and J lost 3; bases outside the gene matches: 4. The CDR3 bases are TGCAGTGCAACGACTAGCGGGGGGGTCTACGAGCAGTACTTC. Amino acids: CSATTSGGVYEQYF.